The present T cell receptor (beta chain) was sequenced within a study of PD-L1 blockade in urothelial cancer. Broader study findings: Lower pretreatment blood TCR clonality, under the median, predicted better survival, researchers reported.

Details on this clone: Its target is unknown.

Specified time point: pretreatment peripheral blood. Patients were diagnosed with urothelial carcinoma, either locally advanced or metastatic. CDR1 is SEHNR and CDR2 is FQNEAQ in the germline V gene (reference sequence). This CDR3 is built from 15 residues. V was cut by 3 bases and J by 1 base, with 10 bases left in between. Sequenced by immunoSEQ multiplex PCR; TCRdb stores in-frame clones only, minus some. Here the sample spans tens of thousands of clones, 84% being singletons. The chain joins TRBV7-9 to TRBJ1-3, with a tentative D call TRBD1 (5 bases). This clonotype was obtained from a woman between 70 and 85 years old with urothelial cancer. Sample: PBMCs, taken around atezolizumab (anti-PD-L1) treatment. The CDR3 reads CASSFTHRSGNTIYF. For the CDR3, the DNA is TGTGCCAGCAGCTTCACCCACAGGTCTGGAAACACCATATATTTT.